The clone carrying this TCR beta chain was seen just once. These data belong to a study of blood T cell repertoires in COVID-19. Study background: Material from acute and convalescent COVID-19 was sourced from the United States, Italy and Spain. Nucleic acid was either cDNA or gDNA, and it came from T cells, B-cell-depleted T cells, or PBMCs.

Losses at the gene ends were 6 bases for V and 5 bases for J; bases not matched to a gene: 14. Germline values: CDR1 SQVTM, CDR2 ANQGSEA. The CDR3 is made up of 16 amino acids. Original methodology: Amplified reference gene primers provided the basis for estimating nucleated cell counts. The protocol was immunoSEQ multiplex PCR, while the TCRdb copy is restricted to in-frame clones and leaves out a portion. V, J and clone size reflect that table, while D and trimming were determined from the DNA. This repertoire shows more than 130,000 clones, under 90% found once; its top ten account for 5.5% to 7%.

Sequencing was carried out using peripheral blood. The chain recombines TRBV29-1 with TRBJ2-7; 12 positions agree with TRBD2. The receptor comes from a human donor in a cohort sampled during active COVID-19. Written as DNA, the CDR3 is TGCAGCGTCCGAGCCCCTAGCGGGGGGGCTCTTCACGAGCAGTACTTC. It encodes CSVRAPSGGALHEQYF.